This TCR beta chain was documented in a study of T cell responses to AZD1222 COVID-19 vaccine. This clone was recorded once. Clones were sequenced by immunoSEQ multiplex PCR, and TCRdb holds only the in-frame ones, with some missing. Found here are 90,000 to 150,000 clones, about nine tenths of them singletons; the top ten hold approximately 5%. Germline CDR1 SGHAT, CDR2 FQNNGV. The CDR3 consists of 13 residues. Trimming pared 4 bases from V and 5 bases from J, leaving 8 bases between. Material: peripheral blood, obtained on day 0 of AZD1222 vaccination. The chain combines TRBV11-2 with TRBJ2-2; D is undetermined. This clonotype originated in an adult in good health. CDR3 nucleotides: TGTGCCAGCAGCTCTCGTCGGACCGGGGAGCTGTTTTTT. As protein: CASSSRRTGELFF.